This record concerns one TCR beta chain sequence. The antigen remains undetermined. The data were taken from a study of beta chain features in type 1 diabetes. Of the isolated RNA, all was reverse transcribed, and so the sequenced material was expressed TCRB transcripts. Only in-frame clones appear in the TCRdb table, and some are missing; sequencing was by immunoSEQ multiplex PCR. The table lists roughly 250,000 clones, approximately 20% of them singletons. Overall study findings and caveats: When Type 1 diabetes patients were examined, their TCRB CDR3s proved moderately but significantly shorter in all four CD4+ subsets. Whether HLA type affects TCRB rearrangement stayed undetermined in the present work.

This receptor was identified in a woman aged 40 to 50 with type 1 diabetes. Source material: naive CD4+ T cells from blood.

As DNA, the CDR3 is TGCAGCGTTGGAGCGGGCTCCTACAATGAGCAGTTCTTC. This sequence encodes CSVGAGSYNEQFF. V and J are TRBV29-1 and TRBJ2-1; tentatively, D is TRBD2 (6 bases). Germline CDR1 SQVTM, CDR2 ANQGSEA. Trimming took 4 bases from V and 0 from J, leaving 7 bases between them. The CDR3 is 13 amino acids.